The 27 T cell receptor beta chains listed next were all sequenced from one sample in a study of blood T cell repertoires in COVID-19. Sequencing was performed with immunoSEQ multiplex PCR; in TCRdb, only in-frame clones are kept and a portion is missing. The sample contains around 180,000 clones, just under 80% of which appear only once. Material for sequencing was peripheral blood. These receptors were obtained from an older man with active or convalescent COVID-19.

In its sample, this clone was seen once. The chain joins TRBV27 to TRBJ2-6; TRBD2 might be the D (5 bases). Between the trimmed V and J ends, which lost 3 bases and 4 bases, there was a span of 13 bases. CDR1 MNHEY and CDR2 SMNVEV come from the germline V gene (reference sequence). The CDR3 totals 16 residues. The CDR3 region has the DNA TGTGCCAGCAGTTTCGCTTTCCGCGGGGGGGCCAACGTCCTGACTTTC. This encodes CASSFAFRGGANVLTF.

The chain is built from TRBV7-3 and TRBJ1-6; no definite D call. Germline CDR1 and CDR2: SGHTA and FQGTGA. The CDR3 contains 12 residues. V was cut by 4 bases and J by 12 bases, with 10 bases left in between. The CDR3 DNA reads TGTGCCAGCAGCTCGTACAGCGGACCCCTCCACTTT. Translated, it gives CASSSYSGPLHF.

This clone appeared a single time. This chain uses TRBV29-1 with TRBJ1-1, with D perhaps matching TRBD1 (5 bases). This CDR3 comprises 13 residues. The V end was cut by 3 bases, the J end by 5 bases, with 13 bases between. Germline-derived CDR1 and CDR2 are SQVTM and ANQGSEA. CDR3: CSVEGGSETEAFF. The CDR3 DNA is TGCAGCGTTGAGGGGGGTTCGGAAACTGAAGCTTTCTTT.

The CDR3 protein is CASSVWTGNQPQHF. DNA of the CDR3: TGTGCCAGCAGTGTTTGGACAGGGAATCAGCCCCAGCATTTT. The chain employs TRBV2 and TRBJ1-5, with 8 bases identical to TRBD1. CDR3 size: 14 residues. Germline V gene data show CDR1 as SNHLY and CDR2 as FYNNEI. V was clipped by 4 bases and J by 4 bases; unmatched bases: 3.

This clone was observed a single time. The J gene is TRBJ1-1, the V gene TRBV11-2; 8 bases line up with TRBD1. V shed 7 bases and J 6 bases; nucleotides not matched to a gene: 19. Germline loops: CDR1 SGHAT, CDR2 FQNNGV. This CDR3 comprises 17 residues. CDR3: CASTLLNQGAGLSEAFF. The CDR3 DNA reads TGTGCCAGCACCCTTCTTAACCAGGGGGCGGGACTCTCTGAAGCTTTCTTT. The full variable domain, completed using reference TRBV11-2 and TRBJ1-1, is EAGVAQSPRYKIIEKRQSVAFWCNPISGHATLYWYQQILGQGPKLLIQFQNNGVVDDSQLPKDRFSAERLKGVDSTLKIQPAKLEDSAVYLCASTLLNQGAGLSEAFFGQGTRLTVV.

This clone was counted between two and nine times. This chain links TRBV10-3 with TRBJ1-4; 7 bases map to TRBD1. Germline V gene lookup returns CDR1 ENHRY and CDR2 SYGVKD. After removal of 6 bases from V and 7 bases from J, the junction contained 8 bases not matched to a gene. The CDR3 runs to 14 residues. The CDR3 bases are TGTGCCATCAGCCCGACAGGGTGGGTTGAAAAACTGTTTTTT. Its translation: CAISPTGWVEKLFF.

V usage is TRBV3-1 (or the pseudogene TRBV3-2) and J usage is TRBJ2-5; 10 nucleotides line up with TRBD1. The CDR3 has 12 residues. The germline CDR1 and CDR2 sequences are LGHDT and YNNKEL (reference sequence). V was pared by 8 bases and J by 5 bases, with 2 bases of the junction left unmatched. CDR3 residues: CASGQGGETQYF. Written as DNA, the CDR3 is TGTGCCAGCGGACAGGGGGGTGAGACCCAGTACTTC.

The chain combines TRBV5-1 with TRBJ2-5; 7 nucleotides agree with TRBD2. The CDR3 totals 14 residues. From germline, CDR1 is SGHRS and CDR2 YFSETQ. With 3 bases clipped from V and 5 bases from J, the junction kept 7 bases outside the gene matches. In DNA form, the CDR3 reads TGCGCCAGCAGCTGGGGGGACTATGAGGAGACCCAGTACTTC. It is translated as CASSWGDYEETQYF.

The rearrangement joins TRBV29-1 to TRBJ2-7, with 16 nucleotides matching TRBD2. There are 15 residues in the CDR3. V lost 6 bases and J lost 7; bases outside the gene matches: 9. The V gene's germline CDR1 is SQVTM and CDR2 ANQGSEA. CDR3 nucleotide sequence: TGCAGCGTAATACTACCGGGACTAGCGGGAGGGGAGCAGTACTTC. It yields the protein CSVILPGLAGGEQYF.

The chain employs TRBV10-3 and TRBJ1-4; D may be TRBD1 (5 bases). CDR1 and CDR2 (germline): ENHRY, SYGVKD. Trimming left V 7 bases short and J 8 bases short, with 14 bases between. The CDR3 loop spans 13 amino acids. In DNA, the CDR3 is TGTGCCATCAAGGGGCAGGTGGACGAAAAACTGTTTTTT. Its translation is CAIKGQVDEKLFF.

The chain has TRBV18 and TRBJ2-7, with 7 nucleotides matching TRBD1. Germline values: CDR1 KGHSH, CDR2 LQKENI. V trimming: 3 bases; J trimming: 2 bases; junction bases outside the gene matches: 7. The CDR3 length is 15 residues. DNA for the CDR3: TGTGCCAGCTCACCTAGCTCGCAGGGGGCCTACGAGCAGTACTTC. Amino acids: CASSPSSQGAYEQYF. The full variable domain, with the rest looked up from reference TRBV18 and TRBJ2-7, is NAGVMQNPRHLVRRRGQEARLRCSPMKGHSHVYWYRQLPEEGLKFMVYLQKENIIDESGMPKERFSAEFPKEGPSILRIQQVVRGDSAAYFCASSPSSQGAYEQYFGPGTRLTVT.

This sequence joins TRBV7-2 and TRBJ1-1; D is possibly TRBD1 (6 bases). The CDR3 has 14 amino acids. Germline V gives CDR1 SGHTA, CDR2 FQGNSA. Trimming left V 3 bases short and J 1 base short, with 9 bases between. CDR3 in amino acids: CASSLQGKNTEAFF. In DNA, the CDR3 is TGTGCCAGCAGCTTGCAGGGGAAGAACACTGAAGCTTTCTTT.

J is TRBJ1-1 and V is TRBV4-1; D call uncertain. V lost 1 base and J 0 bases, leaving 9 bases between the germline ends. Germline-derived CDR1 and CDR2 are MGHRA and YSYEKL. The CDR3 covers 15 residues. The CDR3 coding sequence is TGCGCCAGCAGCCAAGTAGAGGACTTGAACACTGAAGCTTTCTTT. Translating gives CASSQVEDLNTEAFF.

The chain links TRBV2 to TRBJ2-7, with a possible D match to TRBD1 (5 bases). Trimming shortened V by 6 bases and J by 1 base, and 7 bases separated the two germline ends. CDR3 length: 12 residues. Germline lookup yields CDR1 SNHLY and CDR2 FYNNEI. This CDR3 reads CASRGVSYEQYF. The CDR3 DNA reads TGTGCCAGCAGAGGGGTATCCTACGAGCAGTACTTC.

This sequence joins TRBV5-4 and TRBJ2-3, with D perhaps TRBD2 (6 bases). V lost 0 bases and J 5 bases, leaving 10 bases between the germline ends. CDR1 is SGHNT and CDR2 is YYREEE in the germline V gene (reference sequence). CDR3 length: 14 residues. CDR3 bases: TGTGCCAGCAGCTTGGAGGGAGGAGGAGATACGCAGTATTTT. It encodes CASSLEGGGDTQYF.

This chain uses TRBV7-9 with TRBJ2-7; 8 nucleotides match TRBD1. This CDR3 is built from 15 residues. After removal of 4 bases from V and 5 bases from J, the junction contained 10 bases not matched to a gene. Germline V gene data show CDR1 as SEHNR and CDR2 as FQNEAQ (reference sequence). CDR3 protein: CASSSSDRGDDEQYF. DNA for the CDR3: TGTGCCAGCAGCTCTAGTGACAGGGGAGACGACGAGCAGTACTTC.

The chain carries TRBV12-5 and TRBJ2-7, with D perhaps TRBD2 (6 bases). This CDR3 contains 15 residues. Deletions cut 3 bases from V and 4 bases from J, with 16 bases between. The germline V gene has CDR1 LGHNT and CDR2 FRNRAP. The CDR3 sequence is CASGLPTGGVYEQYF. CDR3 coding DNA: TGTGCTAGTGGTTTACCGACTGGCGGGGTATACGAGCAGTACTTC. Based on the CDR3 plus reference TRBV12-5 and TRBJ2-7, the full variable domain is DARVTQTPRHKVTEMGQEVTMRCQPILGHNTVFWYRQTMMQGLELLAYFRNRAPLDDSGMPKDRFSAEMPDATLATLKIQPSEPRDSAVYFCASGLPTGGVYEQYFGPGTRLTVT.

This rearrangement joins TRBV6-5 to TRBJ1-1; TRBD1 agrees at 8 bases. With V trimmed by 2 bases and J by 5 bases, 10 bases remained unmatched. The CDR3 is 16 residues long. Germline V gene lookup returns CDR1 MNHEY and CDR2 SVGAGI. CDR3 protein: CASSYAGGQGATEAFF. Written as DNA, the CDR3 is TGTGCCAGCAGTTACGCGGGTGGGCAGGGGGCTACTGAAGCTTTCTTT.

On this clone: Other nucleotide sequences from this sample produce the same CDR3. The chain employs TRBV18 and TRBJ2-2; D is perhaps TRBD1 (5 bases). The V gene's germline CDR1 is KGHSH and CDR2 LQKENI. V gave up 3 bases and J gave up 3 bases, with 8 bases separating them. The length of the CDR3 is 14 residues. The CDR3 is CASSPGLDTGELFF. The CDR3 DNA follows: TGTGCCAGCTCACCGGGGCTTGACACCGGGGAGCTGTTTTTT. Combining the CDR3 with reference TRBV18 and TRBJ2-2 gives the whole variable domain NAGVMQNPRHLVRRRGQEARLRCSPMKGHSHVYWYRQLPEEGLKFMVYLQKENIIDESGMPKERFSAEFPKEGPSILRIQQVVRGDSAAYFCASSPGLDTGELFFGEGSRLTVL.

CDR3 bases: TGTGCCAGCAGCCCCGGACAGGAAGTTGAAAAACTGTTTTTT. It yields the protein CASSPGQEVEKLFF. This sequence joins TRBV3-1 (or the pseudogene TRBV3-2) and TRBJ1-4; 7 nucleotides match TRBD1. Per the germline V gene, CDR1 is LGHDT and CDR2 is YNNKEL (reference sequence). Unmatched junction bases numbered 6, after V lost 4 bases and J lost 7 bases. The CDR3 contains 14 residues.

This rearrangement joins TRBV12-3 or TRBV12-4 to TRBJ1-2, with D possibly matching TRBD1 (5 bases). V was trimmed by 5 bases and J by 4 bases, leaving 8 bases between them. There are 12 residues in the CDR3. The CDR3 sequence: CASSRGGYGYTF. The CDR3 nucleotides read TGTGCCAGCAGTAGGGGAGGCTATGGCTACACCTTC.

The chain combines TRBV7-9 with TRBJ2-5; 11 nucleotides match TRBD1. The CDR3 extends over 17 amino acids. The germline gives CDR1 SEHNR, CDR2 FQNEAQ (reference sequence). J gave up 2 bases and V 2 bases, and 7 bases lay outside the gene matches. CDR3 sequence (DNA): TGTGCCAGCAGCTTAACGCGGGGGGACAGGGGGCAAGAGACCCAGTACTTC. Translation: CASSLTRGDRGQETQYF.

The chain links TRBV10-2 to TRBJ2-1; TRBD2 matches at 10 bases. Germline V CDR1 and CDR2: WSHSY, SAAADI. Losses at the gene ends were 4 bases for V and 7 bases for J; bases not matched to a gene: 4. The CDR3 extends over 14 amino acids. CDR3 coding DNA: TGCGCCAGCAGTGGGGGTAGCGGGAGGAATGAGCAGTTCTTC. Its protein product is CASSGGSGRNEQFF.

V gene TRBV3-1 (or the pseudogene TRBV3-2) combines with J gene TRBJ1-3; D is perhaps TRBD1 (6 bases). Germline loops: CDR1 LGHDT, CDR2 YNNKEL (reference sequence). V lost 2 bases, J lost 2 bases, and 10 bases lay in between. The CDR3 contains 15 residues. The CDR3 sequence: CASSQPWDTGNTIYF. DNA of the CDR3: TGTGCCAGCAGCCAACCTTGGGACACTGGAAACACCATATATTTT.

This clone has only one observation. The gene calls are TRBV23-1 and TRBJ2-1, with D perhaps TRBD1 (6 bases). TRBV23-1 is reported as an ORF; its role is uncertain. Trimming stripped 2 bases from V and 4 bases from J, with 18 bases between. The CDR3 sequence is 17 residues long. The CDR3 here is CASSQTTGTLLYNEQFF. The CDR3 DNA is TGCGCCAGCAGTCAAACCACCGGGACATTACTTTACAATGAGCAGTTCTTC.

The chain has TRBV6-6 and TRBJ1-5; a weak D match, TRBD1 (6 bases). Trimming removed 7 bases from V and 5 bases from J, with 15 bases in between. CDR3 length equals 14 residues. Germline V lookup: CDR1 MNHNY, CDR2 SVGAGI (reference sequence). The CDR3 reads CASINGGLDQPQHF. The CDR3 DNA sequence: TGTGCCAGCATCAACGGGGGGCTCGATCAGCCCCAGCATTTT.

The chain carries TRBV19 and TRBJ1-2; 7 bases are shared with TRBD1. The V gene end was trimmed by 6 bases and the J gene end by 4 bases; junction bases not matched to a gene: 8. Germline V gene data show CDR1 as LNHDA and CDR2 as SQIVND (reference sequence). This CDR3 has 14 amino acids. The CDR3 protein is CASSRTGASYGYTF. DNA for the CDR3: TGTGCCAGTAGCCGGACAGGAGCTTCCTATGGCTACACCTTC.